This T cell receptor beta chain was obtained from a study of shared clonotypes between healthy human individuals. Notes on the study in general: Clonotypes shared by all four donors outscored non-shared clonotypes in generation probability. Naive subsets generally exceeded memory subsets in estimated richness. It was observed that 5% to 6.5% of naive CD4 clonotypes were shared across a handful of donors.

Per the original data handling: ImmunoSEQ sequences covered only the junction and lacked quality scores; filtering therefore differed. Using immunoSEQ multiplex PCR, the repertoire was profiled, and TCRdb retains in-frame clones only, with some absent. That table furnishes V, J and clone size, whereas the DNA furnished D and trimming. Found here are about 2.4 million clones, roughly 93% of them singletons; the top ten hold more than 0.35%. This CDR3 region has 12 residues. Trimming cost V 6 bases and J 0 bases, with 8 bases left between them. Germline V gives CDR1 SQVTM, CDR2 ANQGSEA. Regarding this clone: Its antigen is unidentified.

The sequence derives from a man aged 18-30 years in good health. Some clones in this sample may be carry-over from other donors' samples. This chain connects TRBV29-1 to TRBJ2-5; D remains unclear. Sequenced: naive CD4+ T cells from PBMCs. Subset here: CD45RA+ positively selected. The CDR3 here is CSVVLYQETQYF. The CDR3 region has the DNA TGCAGCGTCGTCCTATACCAAGAGACCCAGTACTTC.